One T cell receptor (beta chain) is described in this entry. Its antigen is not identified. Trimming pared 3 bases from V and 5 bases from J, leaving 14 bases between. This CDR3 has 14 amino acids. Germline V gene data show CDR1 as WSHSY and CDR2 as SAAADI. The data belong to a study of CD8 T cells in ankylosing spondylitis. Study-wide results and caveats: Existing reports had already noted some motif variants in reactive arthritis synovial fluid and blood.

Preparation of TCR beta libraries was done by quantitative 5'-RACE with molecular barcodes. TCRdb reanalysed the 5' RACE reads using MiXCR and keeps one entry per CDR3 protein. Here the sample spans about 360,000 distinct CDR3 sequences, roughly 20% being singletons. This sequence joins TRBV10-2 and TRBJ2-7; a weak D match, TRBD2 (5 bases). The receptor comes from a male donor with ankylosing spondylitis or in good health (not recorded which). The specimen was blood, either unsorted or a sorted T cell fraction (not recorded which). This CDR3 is CASSDPGSMHEQYF. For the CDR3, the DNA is TGCGCCAGCAGTGACCCGGGGTCCATGCACGAGCAGTACTTC.